These 14 T cell receptor beta chains share one sample of origin, sequenced in a study of cytomegalovirus exposure and HLA in healthy donors. Primers included in the PCR were 60 Vbeta and 13 Jbeta primers. Some clones are missing from TCRdb's copy, which holds only in-frame ones; the method was immunoSEQ multiplex PCR. The sample has about 160,000 clones, around four fifths seen once. Sequencing input: PBMCs. The origin of the receptors is a woman in her fifties or sixties in good health and CMV-seronegative.

This rearrangement joins TRBV9 to TRBJ2-7; the D gene is possibly TRBD2 (7 bases). The CDR3 is 16 amino acids. V lost 0 bases and J 0 bases, leaving 13 bases between the germline ends. From germline, CDR1 is SGDLS and CDR2 YYNGEE. Here the CDR3 DNA reads TGTGCCAGCAGCGTAGGCGGGGGCCGTACCTCCTACGAGCAGTACTTC. Its translation is CASSVGGGRTSYEQYF.

The chain carries TRBV28 and TRBJ1-5; 9 bases match TRBD1. V shed 7 bases and J 6 bases; nucleotides not matched to a gene: 7. The CDR3 length is 14 residues. Germline V gives CDR1 MDHEN, CDR2 SYDVKM. The CDR3 bases are TGTGCCAGCACCGGGACAGGGTTGCTTCAGCCCCAGCATTTT. Translating it yields CASTGTGLLQPQHF.

The chain uses TRBV7-2 and TRBJ2-2, with 9 bases aligning to TRBD1. The CDR3 extends over 16 amino acids. With V trimmed by 4 bases and J by 7 bases, 10 bases remained unmatched. CDR1 is SGHTA and CDR2 is FQGNSA in the germline V gene. Written as DNA, the CDR3 is TGTGCCAGCAGCTCCCGGGACAGGGTTAGCATCGGGGAGCTGTTTTTT. Protein: CASSSRDRVSIGELFF.

The chain uses TRBV2 and TRBJ1-1; D might be TRBD1 (6 bases). This CDR3 is 13 amino acids long. The V gene lost 5 bases and the J gene lost 4 bases, with 11 bases spanning the gap. The germline CDR1 and CDR2 sequences are SNHLY and FYNNEI. CDR3 loop: CASSPGVGTEAFF. The DNA for the CDR3 is TGTGCCAGCAGTCCAGGGGTGGGCACTGAAGCTTTCTTT. Together with reference TRBV2 and TRBJ1-1, the CDR3 gives the full variable domain: EPEVTQTPSHQVTQMGQEVILRCVPISNHLYFYWYRQILGQKVEFLVSFYNNEISEKSEIFDDQFSVERPDGSNFTLKIRSTKLEDSAMYFCASSPGVGTEAFFGQGTRLTVV.

Regarding this clone: One end of the junction varies from germline; a read error may be responsible. The genes are TRBV5-1 and TRBJ2-5, with 16 bases that match TRBD2. CDR3 length equals 17 residues. Germline assignment: CDR1 SGHRS and CDR2 YFSETQ. DNA for the CDR3: TGCGCCATCAGCTCGACCGGGACTAGCGGGGGGGAAGAGACCCAGTACTTC. This codes for CAISSTGTSGGEETQYF.

CDR3 DNA sequence: TGTGCCAGCAGCAAGGGGGATGGCTACACCTTC. Amino acid sequence: CASSKGDGYTF. The chain joins TRBV5-5 to TRBJ1-2, with D possibly being TRBD1 (6 bases). V was pared by 4 bases and J by 6 bases, with 7 bases between. Germline V gene sequence: CDR1 SGHKS, CDR2 YYEKEE (reference sequence). The length of the CDR3 is 11 residues.

The gene calls are TRBV7-8 and TRBJ1-6; D is perhaps TRBD1 (6 bases). There are 19 residues in the CDR3. The germline CDR1 and CDR2 sequences are SGHVS and FQNEAQ. V lost 4 bases and J lost 6, with 25 bases in between. DNA for the CDR3: TGTGCCAGCAGCTCCCAGTTCAGCTATCCTGGACAGTCTAATTCACCCCTCCACTTT. Its translation is CASSSQFSYPGQSNSPLHF. The full variable domain, its missing parts supplied by reference TRBV7-8 and TRBJ1-6, is GAGVSQSPRYKVAKRGQDVALRCDPISGHVSLFWYQQALGQGPEFLTYFQNEAQLDKSGLPSDRFFAERPEGSVSTLKIQRTQQEDSAVYLCASSSQFSYPGQSNSPLHFGNGTRLTVT.

This chain uses TRBV5-1 with TRBJ2-1, with 10 bases lining up with TRBD2. Germline values: CDR1 SGHRS, CDR2 YFSETQ. The J segment lost 5 bases and the V segment lost 4 bases, leaving 6 bases of the junction unmatched. The CDR3 is made up of 15 amino acids. The CDR3 region is CASSTGTSANNEQFF. As DNA, the CDR3 is TGCGCCAGCAGCACAGGGACTAGCGCCAACAATGAGCAGTTCTTC.

V usage is TRBV7-9 and J usage is TRBJ2-7, with 7 bases lining up with TRBD1. This CDR3 has 16 amino acids. Germline values: CDR1 SEHNR, CDR2 FQNEAQ (reference sequence). J gave up 5 bases and V 4 bases, and 14 bases lay outside the gene matches. The CDR3 here is CASSSETGKLHHEQYF. Here the CDR3 DNA reads TGTGCCAGCAGCTCCGAGACAGGGAAGCTGCACCACGAGCAGTACTTC.

The chain carries TRBV19 and TRBJ2-4; D is perhaps TRBD2 (6 bases). V was clipped by 5 bases and J by 7 bases, with 18 bases between them. The CDR3 has 15 amino acids. The germline gives CDR1 LNHDA, CDR2 SQIVND (reference sequence). In nucleotides, the CDR3 is TGTGCCAGTAGTGGAGGGCGGATAACACAGAACATTCAGTACTTC. Encoded protein: CASSGGRITQNIQYF. The full variable domain, completed using reference TRBV19 and TRBJ2-4, is DGGITQSPKYLFRKEGQNVTLSCEQNLNHDAMYWYRQDPGQGLRLIYYSQIVNDFQKGDIAEGYSVSREKKESFPLTVTSAQKNPTAFYLCASSGGRITQNIQYFGAGTRLSVL.

In the case of this clone: Distinct nucleotide sequences in the sample also encode this CDR3. Here the CDR3 DNA reads TGTGCCAGCAGTTTCCGGCGGGCCTCTGGAAACACCATATATTTT. It codes for CASSFRRASGNTIYF. The chain links TRBV6-5 to TRBJ1-3; D gene unclear. V was cut by 4 bases and J by 0 bases, with 10 bases left in between. CDR3 length equals 15 residues. CDR1 is MNHEY and CDR2 is SVGAGI in the germline V gene.

This sequence joins TRBV6-1 and TRBJ2-3, with 13 bases lining up with TRBD2. The CDR3 is 16 amino acids. Germline CDR1 reads MNHNS; CDR2 reads SASEGT. Trimming cost V 6 bases and J 5 bases; bases outside gene matches: 8. This CDR3 reads CASREWTSGGGDTQYF. As DNA, the CDR3 is TGTGCCAGCAGAGAATGGACTAGCGGGGGTGGAGATACGCAGTATTTT.

The chain joins TRBV6-1 to TRBJ1-1; D remains ambiguous. Trimming pared 3 bases from V and 2 bases from J, leaving 7 bases between. Germline V gene sequence: CDR1 MNHNS, CDR2 SASEGT. The CDR3 is made up of 13 amino acids. CDR3 DNA sequence: TGTGCCAGCAGTGAGGCCACCAACACTGAAGCTTTCTTT. Translating it yields CASSEATNTEAFF.

The chain employs TRBV4-3 and TRBJ2-1; 8 bases map to TRBD1. The germline CDR1 and CDR2 sequences are LGHNA and YSLEER. V lost 0 bases to trimming and J lost 7 bases; unmatched junction nucleotides: 8. The CDR3 has 16 residues. The CDR3 nucleotides are TGCGCCAGCAGCCAAGAGGGACAGGCTTACAATAATGAGCAGTTCTTC. Encoded protein: CASSQEGQAYNNEQFF.